Below are 9 T cell receptor beta chains sequenced from a single sample in a study of identical twins. One entry per CDR3 protein, called by TCRdb with MiXCR from the 5' RACE reads. The repertoire has 650,000 to 800,000 distinct CDR3 sequences, over 8.5% of them found once; the top ten carry about 0.98%. These sequences were also reported in another study, on yellow fever vaccine responses in identical twins.

Sequenced input: PBMCs. These receptors were obtained from a woman aged 18 to 35 in good health.

The gene calls are TRBV20-1 and TRBJ2-7; D may be TRBD2 (5 bases). The CDR3 spans 12 residues. Germline V CDR1 and CDR2: DFQATT, SNEGSKA (reference sequence). The germline V and J ends were trimmed by 4 bases and 2 bases, with 9 bases remaining between them. This CDR3 is CSAIGLTYEQYF. In DNA, the CDR3 is TGCAGTGCTATTGGACTCACCTACGAGCAGTACTTC.

The sample holds a few counts of this clonotype. CDR3 DNA sequence: TGTGCCACCAGCAGAGAGGGGCTTAGCGGGAGAGCCTACGAGCAGTACTTC. Encoded protein: CATSREGLSGRAYEQYF. The V call is TRBV15, the J call TRBJ2-7; TRBD2 matches 9 bases. Germline CDR1 LNHNV, CDR2 YYDKDF (reference sequence). The CDR3 loop spans 17 amino acids. Trimming took 0 bases from V and 2 from J; bases not matched to a gene: 8.

Points on this clonotype: An end of the junction differs from the germline gene, which may be a read error. The chain couples TRBV7-9 to TRBJ2-3, with 8 bases aligning to TRBD2. The CDR3 length is 16 residues. Germline V lookup: CDR1 SEHNR, CDR2 FQNEAQ (reference sequence). The CDR3 coding sequence is TGTGCCAGCGGCGCCGGGGGGGTTGGGAACACAGATACGCAGTATTTC. It codes for CASGAGGVGNTDTQYF.

This clonotype was detected ten times or more. J is TRBJ2-2 and V is TRBV6-1; D might be TRBD2 (6 bases). This CDR3 is 17 amino acids long. CDR1 MNHNS and CDR2 SASEGT come from the germline V gene. V dropped 5 bases and J dropped 6 bases, with 22 bases sitting between them. Written as DNA, the CDR3 is TGTGCCAGCAGTAGACCCTGGGTTGGCGGGGTGGCCGGGGAGCTGTTTTTT. It specifies CASSRPWVGGVAGELFF.

The chain carries TRBV11-1 and TRBJ2-5; a possible D gene is TRBD1 (6 bases). Germline V gene data show CDR1 as SGHAT and CDR2 as FQDESV (reference sequence). The ends were cut back, 5 bases at V and 0 bases at J, with 22 bases in the middle. The length of the CDR3 is 18 residues. The CDR3 bases are TGTGCCAGCAGCCCAGCCGATGGGGGCCGGTTGTACCAAGAGACCCAGTACTTC. Translated, it gives CASSPADGGRLYQETQYF.

The chain is built from TRBV7-9 and TRBJ2-7, with 10 bases fitting TRBD1. V dropped 6 bases and J dropped 6; count of bases not matched to a gene: 11. This CDR3 spans 15 amino acids. The germline gives CDR1 SEHNR, CDR2 FQNEAQ (reference sequence). The CDR3 DNA reads as TGTGCCAGCAGTTCTATGGGACAGGGGTCTGGCGAGCAGTACTTC. Protein sequence: CASSSMGQGSGEQYF.

This clonotype has just a few counts. The gene calls are TRBV4-3 and TRBJ2-1, with D perhaps TRBD1 or TRBD2 (5 bases each). In germline, CDR1 is LGHNA, CDR2 YSLEER. The CDR3 has 18 amino acids. V lost 0 bases and J lost 7, with 22 bases in between. For the CDR3, the DNA is TGCGCCAGCAGCCAAGATAAGAGGGTCGGGACCGCCTTTAATGAGCAGTTCTTC. As protein: CASSQDKRVGTAFNEQFF.

This chain uses TRBV5-1 with TRBJ1-2; a weak D match, TRBD1 (5 bases). This CDR3 region has 14 residues. Germline CDR1 SGHRS, CDR2 YFSETQ. Between the trimmed V and J ends, which lost 0 bases and 4 bases, there was a span of 10 bases. Here the CDR3 DNA reads TGCGCCAGCAGCTTGGGGGGGGACGGCTATGGCTACACCTTC. Translation: CASSLGGDGYGYTF.

The sample holds a few counts of this clonotype. The chain carries TRBV27 and TRBJ1-6; TRBD1 is a possible D gene (6 bases). The CDR3 contains 14 residues. Trimming pared 6 bases from V and 6 bases from J, leaving 12 bases between. Per the germline V gene, CDR1 is MNHEY and CDR2 is SMNVEV (reference sequence). The CDR3, as DNA: TGTGCCAGCAGAGAAGGACAGTTTAATTCACCCCTCCACTTT. Translated: CASREGQFNSPLHF.